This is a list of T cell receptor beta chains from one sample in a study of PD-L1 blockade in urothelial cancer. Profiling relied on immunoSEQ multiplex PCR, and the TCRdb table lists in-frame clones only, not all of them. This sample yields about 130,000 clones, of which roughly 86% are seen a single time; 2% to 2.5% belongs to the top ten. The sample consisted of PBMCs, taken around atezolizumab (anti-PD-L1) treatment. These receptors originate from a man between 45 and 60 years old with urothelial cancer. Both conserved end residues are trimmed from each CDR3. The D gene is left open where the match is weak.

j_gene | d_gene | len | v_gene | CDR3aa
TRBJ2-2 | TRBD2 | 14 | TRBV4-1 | ASSQLAGGPGGELF
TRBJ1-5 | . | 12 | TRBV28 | ASIPGGGGQPQH
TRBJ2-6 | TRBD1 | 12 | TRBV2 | ASRDRAGANVLT
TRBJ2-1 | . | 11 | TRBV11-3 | ASSPRGQAEQF
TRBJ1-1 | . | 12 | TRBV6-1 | ASTHRRGNTEAF
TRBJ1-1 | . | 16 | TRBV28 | ASSTRVLTPRANTEAF
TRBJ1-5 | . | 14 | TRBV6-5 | ASSYRYDSGLQPQH
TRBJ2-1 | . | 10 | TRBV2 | ASRRVYNEQF
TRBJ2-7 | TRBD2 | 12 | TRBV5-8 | ASTPGLAGYEQY
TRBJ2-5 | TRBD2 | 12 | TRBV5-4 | ASSPLAGTETQY
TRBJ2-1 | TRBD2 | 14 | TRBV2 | ASSDPSSGRANEQF
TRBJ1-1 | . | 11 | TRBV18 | ASSPLGVTEAF
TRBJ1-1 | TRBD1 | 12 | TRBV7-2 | ASSLVEGATEAF
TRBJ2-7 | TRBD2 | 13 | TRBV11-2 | ASSLAPTSGIEQY
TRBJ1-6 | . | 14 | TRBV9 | ASSVGPNPYNSPLH
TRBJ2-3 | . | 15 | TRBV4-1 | ASSQVAGVGGTDTQY
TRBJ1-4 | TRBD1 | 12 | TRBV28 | ASSSGQLNEKLF
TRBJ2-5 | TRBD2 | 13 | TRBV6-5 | ASTKGRGGQETQY
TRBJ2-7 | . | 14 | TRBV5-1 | ASSSGVGGVRYEQY
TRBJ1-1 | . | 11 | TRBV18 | ASSPPDIPEAF
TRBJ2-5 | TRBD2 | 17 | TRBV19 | ASSIARGLAGVIGETQY
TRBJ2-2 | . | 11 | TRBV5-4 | ASSYTGTGELF
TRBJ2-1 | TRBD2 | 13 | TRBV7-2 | ASSQRTSGYNEQF
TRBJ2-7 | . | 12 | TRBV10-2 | ASSKNLQGGEQY
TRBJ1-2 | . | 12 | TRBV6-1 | ASSDPGRNYGYT
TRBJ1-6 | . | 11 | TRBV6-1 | ASSEGAHSPLH
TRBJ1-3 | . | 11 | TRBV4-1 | ASSQGSLATIY
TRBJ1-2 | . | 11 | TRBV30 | AWLPQVYNGYT
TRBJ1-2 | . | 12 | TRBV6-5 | ASSYSGVSYGYT
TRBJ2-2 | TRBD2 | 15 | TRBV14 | ASSQDFGGSYTGELF
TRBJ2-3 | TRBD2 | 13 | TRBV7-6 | ASSVRLAGSDTQY
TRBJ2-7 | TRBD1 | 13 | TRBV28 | ASSLDRPLGYEQY